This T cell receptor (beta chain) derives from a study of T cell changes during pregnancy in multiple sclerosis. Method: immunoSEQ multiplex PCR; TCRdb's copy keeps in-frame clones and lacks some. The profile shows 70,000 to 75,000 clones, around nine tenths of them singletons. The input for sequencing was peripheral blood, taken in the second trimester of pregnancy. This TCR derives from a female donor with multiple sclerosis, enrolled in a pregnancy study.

The CDR3 loop is CASEGQEESDTQYF. In nucleotides, the CDR3 is TGTGCCAGTGAAGGACAGGAGGAGTCAGATACGCAGTATTTT. The chain links TRBV19 to TRBJ2-3, with 7 bases identical to TRBD1. Trimming removed 8 bases from V and 4 bases from J; junction bases left unmatched: 9. CDR3 length: 14 amino acids. CDR1 is LNHDA and CDR2 is SQIVND in the germline V gene (reference sequence).